This TCR beta chain was identified during a study of T-cell memory formation after mild COVID-19. The study, taken as a whole, reports: Detection of some responders pre-infection suggested pre-existing cross-reactive memory T cells participated.

MiXCR, run by TCRdb on the 5' RACE reads, gives a single entry per CDR3 protein. The sample contains tens of thousands of distinct CDR3 sequences, around 6.1% of which appear only once. This clonotype occurred many times. Its antigen is not identified. This CDR3 contains 15 residues. V dropped 1 base and J dropped 5 bases, with 15 bases sitting between them. CDR1 is SGHAT and CDR2 is FQNNGV in the germline V gene. This rearrangement joins TRBV11-2 to TRBJ2-7, with D tentatively TRBD1 or TRBD2 (5 bases each). Sequencing input: PBMCs or a T cell subset sorted from them (not recorded which). This receptor was taken from an adult who had mild COVID-19 (a few samples of this study predate the infection). Cell type and time point are not known. The CDR3, as DNA: TGTGCCAGCAGCTTAGTTCGGGGCTATAACAACGAGCAGTACTTC. Translated: CASSLVRGYNNEQYF.